Shown below are 10 T cell receptor beta chains from a single sample sequenced in a study of blood T cell repertoires in COVID-19. The method was immunoSEQ multiplex PCR; TCRdb's version includes in-frame clones alone and lacks a portion of them. The sample includes roughly 62,000 clones, 85% to 90% seen only once; the top ten take roughly 0.94%. The sequenced material came from peripheral blood. The receptor source for this set is a man aged 70 or older with acute or convalescent COVID-19.

The V call is TRBV18, the J call TRBJ1-2; D gene ambiguous. Germline CDR1 and CDR2: KGHSH and LQKENI. The CDR3 spans 13 residues. Between the trimmed V and J ends, which lost 2 bases and 3 bases, there was a span of 7 bases. CDR3 loop: CASSPETYYGYTF. The CDR3 nucleotides read TGTGCCAGCTCACCAGAAACTTACTATGGCTACACCTTC. The variable domain in full, completed from reference TRBV18 and TRBJ1-2, reads NAGVMQNPRHLVRRRGQEARLRCSPMKGHSHVYWYRQLPEEGLKFMVYLQKENIIDESGMPKERFSAEFPKEGPSILRIQQVVRGDSAAYFCASSPETYYGYTFGSGTRLTVV.

The chain couples TRBV19 to TRBJ2-5; 7 bases agree with TRBD2. Germline-derived CDR1 and CDR2 are LNHDA and SQIVND (reference sequence). The CDR3 covers 15 residues. With 0 bases clipped from V and 5 bases from J, the junction kept 6 bases outside the gene matches. The CDR3 loop reads CASSIEGGRGETQYF. DNA of the CDR3: TGTGCCAGTAGTATAGAGGGCGGGAGAGGGGAGACCCAGTACTTC.

This clone was observed once. CDR3 region: CASSLAFTDTQYF. DNA of the CDR3: TGTGCCAGCAGTTTAGCCTTCACAGATACGCAGTATTTT. The genes are TRBV12-3 or TRBV12-4 and TRBJ2-3; D unclear. The V end lost 0 bases, the J end lost 2 bases, and 3 bases lay between the germline ends. The CDR3 runs 13 residues.

The chain recombines TRBV14 with TRBJ1-3; no clear D gene. Trimming took 3 bases from V and 4 from J, leaving 13 bases between them. The germline gives CDR1 SGHDN, CDR2 FVKESK. This CDR3 is 15 amino acids long. This CDR3 reads CASSHWQNYGNTIYF. The CDR3 DNA is TGTGCCAGCAGCCATTGGCAAAACTACGGAAACACCATATATTTT.

The gene calls are TRBV5-6 and TRBJ1-6; a weak D match, TRBD1 (5 bases). There are 15 residues in the CDR3. V was shortened by 2 bases and J by 3 bases, with 9 bases between the two germline ends. Per the germline V gene, CDR1 is SGHDT and CDR2 is YYEEEE. The CDR3 here is CASSFLQDYNSPLHF. CDR3 bases: TGTGCCAGCAGCTTCTTACAGGACTATAATTCACCCCTCCACTTT.

J is TRBJ1-4 and V is TRBV5-1, with a weak D call TRBD1 (6 bases). CDR1 and CDR2 (germline): SGHRS, YFSETQ. The CDR3 spans 16 residues. Trimming pared 4 bases from V and 0 bases from J, leaving 13 bases between. CDR3 region: CASSRQGLATNEKLFF. As DNA, the CDR3 is TGCGCCAGCAGCCGGCAGGGGCTTGCAACTAATGAAAAACTGTTTTTT.

The chain combines TRBV5-1 with TRBJ2-2; 8 bases map to TRBD2. J gave up 0 bases and V 2 bases, and 3 bases lay outside the gene matches. Germline loops: CDR1 SGHRS, CDR2 YFSETQ. CDR3 length equals 16 residues. The CDR3 region is CASSLETSANTGELFF. The DNA for the CDR3 is TGCGCCAGCAGCTTAGAGACTAGCGCGAACACCGGGGAGCTGTTTTTT.

This chain links TRBV30 with TRBJ1-2, with D hard to call. Trimming removed 2 bases at V and 8 bases at J, with 15 bases between. The CDR3 extends over 13 amino acids. CDR1 and CDR2 from the germline V gene are GTSNPN and SVGIG (reference sequence). CDR3 protein: CAWSRAGLGGYTF. CDR3 nucleotide sequence: TGTGCCTGGAGTCGGGCAGGACTAGGCGGCTACACCTTC.

This clone was picked up one time. The V call is TRBV5-5, the J call TRBJ1-5; a weak D match, TRBD1 (6 bases). CDR3 size: 16 residues. V was clipped by 1 base and J by 1 base, with 12 bases between them. Germline V lookup: CDR1 SGHKS, CDR2 YYEKEE (reference sequence). CDR3 coding DNA: TGTGCCAGCAGCTTGTTTGGGGGCTCAAGCAATCAGCCCCAGCATTTT. It specifies CASSLFGGSSNQPQHF.

The V and J genes are TRBV5-6 and TRBJ2-5; TRBD2 matches 10 bases. The CDR3 loop spans 14 amino acids. CDR1 is SGHDT, CDR2 YYEEEE, per germline. Germline trimming cut 2 bases from V and 5 bases from J; bases unmatched to any gene: 3. The CDR3 loop reads CASSFLAGDETQYF. For the CDR3, the DNA is TGTGCCAGCAGCTTTCTAGCGGGGGATGAGACCCAGTACTTC.